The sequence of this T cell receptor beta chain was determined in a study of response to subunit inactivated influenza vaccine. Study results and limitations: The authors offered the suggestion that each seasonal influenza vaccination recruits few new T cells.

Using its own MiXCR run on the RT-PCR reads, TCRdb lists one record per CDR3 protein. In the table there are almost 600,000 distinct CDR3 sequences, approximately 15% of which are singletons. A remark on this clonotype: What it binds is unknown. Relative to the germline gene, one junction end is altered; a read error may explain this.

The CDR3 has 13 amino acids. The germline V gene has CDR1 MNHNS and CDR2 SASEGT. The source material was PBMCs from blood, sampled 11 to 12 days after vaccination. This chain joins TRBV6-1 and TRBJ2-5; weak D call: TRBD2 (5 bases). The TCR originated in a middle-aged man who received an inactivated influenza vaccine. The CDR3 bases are TGTGCCAGCAGTCCCCGTTACGGGGAGAGAAAAGACTTC. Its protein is CASSPRYGERKDF.